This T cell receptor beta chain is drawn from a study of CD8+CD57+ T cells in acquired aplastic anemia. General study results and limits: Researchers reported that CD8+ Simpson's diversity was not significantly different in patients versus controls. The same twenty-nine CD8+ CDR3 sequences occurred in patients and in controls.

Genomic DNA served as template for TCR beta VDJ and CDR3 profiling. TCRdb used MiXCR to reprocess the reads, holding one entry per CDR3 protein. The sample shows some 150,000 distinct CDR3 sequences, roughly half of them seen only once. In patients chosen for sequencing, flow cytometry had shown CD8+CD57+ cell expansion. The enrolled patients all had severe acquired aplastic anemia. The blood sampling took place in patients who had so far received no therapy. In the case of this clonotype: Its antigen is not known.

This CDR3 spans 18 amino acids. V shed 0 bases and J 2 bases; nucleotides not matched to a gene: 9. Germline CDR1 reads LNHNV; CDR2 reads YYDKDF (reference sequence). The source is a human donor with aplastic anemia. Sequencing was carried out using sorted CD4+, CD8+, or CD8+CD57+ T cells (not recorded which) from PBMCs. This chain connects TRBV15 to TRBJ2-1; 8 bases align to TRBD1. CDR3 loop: CATSRDGQGINAYNEQFF. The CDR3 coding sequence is TGTGCCACCAGCAGAGACGGACAGGGCATTAACGCCTACAATGAGCAGTTCTTC.